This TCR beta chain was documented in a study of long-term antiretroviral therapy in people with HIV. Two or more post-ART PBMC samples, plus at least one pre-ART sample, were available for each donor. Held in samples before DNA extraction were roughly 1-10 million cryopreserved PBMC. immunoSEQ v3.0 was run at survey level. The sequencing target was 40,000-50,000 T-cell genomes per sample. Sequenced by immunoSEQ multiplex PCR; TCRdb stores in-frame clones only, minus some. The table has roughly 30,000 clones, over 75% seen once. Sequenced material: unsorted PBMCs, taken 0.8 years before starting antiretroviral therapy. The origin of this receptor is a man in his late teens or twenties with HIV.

CDR3: CASSQTTFLDGYTF. CDR3 in DNA: TGTGCCAGCAGCCAAACCACGTTCCTTGATGGCTACACCTTC. V gene TRBV4-2 combines with J gene TRBJ1-2; D gene uncertain. The CDR3 is made up of 14 amino acids. Germline V CDR1 and CDR2: LGHNA, YNFKEQ. V lost 2 bases, J lost 6 bases, and 13 bases lay in between.